This TCR beta chain stems from a study of shared clonotypes between healthy human individuals (dated by TCRdb to about 2020). Study-level background: The cohort included three men and a couple of women between 18 and 49 years of age. For each donor, CD4 naive and CD4 memory were each given three plates, CD8 naive was given two plates, and CD8 memory was given one plate. The study deeply sequenced blood TCR repertoires of about 5 healthy adults to estimate repertoire size and the extent of clonotype sharing between individuals. To increase sequencing depth and limit assay-specific biases, different laboratories used diverse techniques to prepare libraries and sequence TCR repertoires. Leukapheresis yielded between about 0.85 and 10 billion PBMCs per donor. Summary of the overall study and its limitations: Clonotypes shared by all four sorted-subset donors showed higher generation probabilities than non-shared clonotypes. Pairwise subsampling indicated that sequencing depth was expected to affect the degree of clonotype sharing among donors. The small number of donors limited the genetic and exposure-history diversity represented. Sampling was restricted to blood, and TCR repertoires in tissue are likely to differ from TCR repertoires in blood. Rarefaction of sorted-subset datasets indicated incomplete sequencing despite the large sequencing depth. Estimated clonotype richness was generally larger for naive than for memory subsets. Across four donors, approximately 5% of naive CD4, approximately 3.6% of naive CD8, around 2.5% of memory CD4, and about 0.44% of memory CD8 clonotypes were shared.

About this clone itself: This clone's antigen is unknown. No base qualities exist here, and no much larger clone lies one base off it.

CDR3 length: 15 amino acids, cysteine to phenylalanine. Only the CDR3 DNA is retained, 45 bases long and in frame from the first base. Cut back by 4 bases and 4 bases, the V and J ends lie 14 bases apart. According to the germline V gene, CDR1 reads MDHEN and CDR2 reads SYDVKM. Using the deep immunoSEQ assay, multiplex PCR amplified TCR CDR3 regions from genomic DNA. Extracted genomic DNA from each cell subset was spread evenly across all wells of several immunoSEQ 96-well plates, with each plate serving as a replicate. Each replicate PCR for sorted subsets received about 0.2 ug genomic DNA, equal to tens of thousands of T cell genomes. Purified libraries were quantified with a Qubit 3.0 fluorometer, sized on a Bioanalyzer 2100, and re-quantified with the KAPA Library Quantification kit. Every immunoSEQ 96-well plate was sequenced on a separate single-read 150-cycle Illumina NextSeq 550 flow cell. As for the original processing: Because only junctional sequences without quality scores were contained in the immunoSEQ output, filtering matching that applied to full-length reads could not be performed. To assign V/J genes and CDR3, sequences were annotated against IMGT germline references using PyIR, a Python wrapper for IgBLAST v1.9. Reads were removed for weak V/J assignments (E-value above 1e-6), missing CDR3, stop codons, out-of-frame junctions, or ambiguous translated residues. V3J clonotypes were defined by identical inferred V gene, J gene, and CDR3 amino acid sequence. To compute the percentage overlap between repertoires, the number of shared unique clonotypes was divided by the size of the smaller repertoire. RTK rarefaction, the Chao1 estimator, and Recon v2.1 estimates of unobserved clonotypes were used to assess repertoire richness. For all TCRbeta clonotypes obtained by the gDNA method from several donors, generation probabilities were computed with OLGA. TCRdb provides this immuneACCESS table in a form limited to in-frame rearrangements. Some clones are lacking; in checked studies, under half of them reflect an unresolved V gene, and why the rest are absent is not known. V and J calls and clone size follow that table, whereas D and trimming were derived from the DNA. The sample table holds about 1 million clones, of which around 78% were seen once. The ten biggest clones cover more than 0.5% of the sample.

The donors were healthy, HIV-negative adults with no recently reported acute infections or vaccinations. All donors were Caucasian adults living in Nashville, Tennessee, USA. CD4+ T cells were enriched through magnetic negative selection, after which naive cells were positively selected on CD45RA and the remaining negative fraction served as the memory subset. After blood collection by leukapheresis, PBMCs were isolated using Ficoll-Histopaque density gradient centrifugation and then cryopreserved in the vapor phase of liquid nitrogen. Purity and quantity of every magnetically sorted T cell population were checked by analytical flow cytometry. Genomic DNA was isolated from every sorted fraction and measured by UV absorbance on a Nanodrop 2000c.

The source of this sequence is a man in his late teens or twenties in good health. Some clones in this sample may be carry-over from other donors' samples. The rearranged chain carries TRBV28 and TRBJ1-3, with the identity of the D gene unclear. Input material: memory CD4+ T cells from PBMCs. Sample cell subset or site, as interpreted from the label and publication: CD45RA-negative fraction. The DNA sequence is TGTGCCAGCAGTTCTGGAAAACTTGGCGGAAACACCATATATTTT. This gives the protein CASSSGKLGGNTIYF. The reference TRBV28 and TRBJ1-3 proteins fill in what lies around the CDR3, so the full variable domain reads DVKVTQSSRYLVKRTGEKVFLECVQDMDHENMFWYRQDPGLGLRLIYFSYDVKMKEKGDIPEGYSVSREKKERFSLILESASTNQTSMYLCASSSGKLGGNTIYFGEGSWLTVV.